This T cell receptor beta chain emerged from a study of cytomegalovirus exposure and HLA in healthy donors. At the level of the study: Clustering assigned around 77% of the roughly 370 genotyped donors to the Caucasian-associated ancestry cluster.

General observations from the study: Later on, a genetic analysis was performed. It linked a missense variant in DCLRE1C with V- and J-gene trimming of TCR beta. Within an earlier analysis, most TCR beta V segments proved productive either about 87% or about 30% of the time.

Primers included in the PCR were 60 Vbeta and 13 Jbeta primers. This table comes from immunoSEQ multiplex PCR, and its TCRdb copy is limited to in-frame clones, with some not included. The sample contains about 190,000 clones, 85% of which appear only once. There are 13 residues in the CDR3. The V end was cut by 1 base, the J end by 7 bases, with 11 bases between. CDR1 is SGHRS and CDR2 is YFSETQ in the germline V gene. On this clone itself: Its antigen is currently unknown.

The material sequenced was PBMCs. V gene TRBV5-1 combines with J gene TRBJ1-2; perhaps TRBD1 as D (5 bases). The origin of this receptor is a boy between 2 and 10 years old in good health and CMV-seronegative. The CDR3 loop is CASSLKQGGGYTF. In nucleotides, the CDR3 is TGCGCCAGCAGCTTGAAGCAGGGTGGTGGCTACACCTTC.